This T cell receptor beta chain was profiled in a study of cytomegalovirus exposure and HLA in healthy donors. Donors were nominally healthy when sampled, though unrecorded immune exposures were likely. V trimming: 2 bases; J trimming: 3 bases; junction bases outside the gene matches: 4. This CDR3 is built from 15 residues. CDR1 and CDR2 (germline): SGHVS, FQNEAQ. Findings and limits, study-wide: A few chains tied to CMV proved CMV antigen-specific in vitro. Most of the CMV-associated TCR beta chains (in a later analysis) appeared to be HLA-restricted. Fewer N-insertions than the roughly 670-donor mean were reportedly shown by an Asian-associated ancestry cluster in a later analysis.

Points on this clone: Its antigen is unidentified.

PCR amplification relied on 60 Vbeta primers (plus 13 Jbeta primers). Sequencing used immunoSEQ multiplex PCR; TCRdb keeps in-frame clones, though not all of them. The table lists about 120,000 clones. The rearrangement joins TRBV7-8 to TRBJ2-1, with 7 bases fitting TRBD2. The specimen sequenced was PBMCs. The TCR was taken from a woman between 40 and 55 years old in good health and CMV-seropositive. CDR3 sequence reads: CASSLSAGYYNEQFF. The CDR3 DNA sequence: TGTGCCAGCAGCTTATCAGCGGGATACTACAATGAGCAGTTCTTC.